The 28 T cell receptor beta chains below all came from one sample that was sequenced in a study of identical twins. TCRdb re-called the 5' RACE reads with MiXCR, one entry per CDR3 protein. The table shows hundreds of thousands of distinct CDR3 sequences, with about 20% occurring only once. These data are also associated with another study on T cells expressing NK-cell markers.

Sequenced input: PBMCs. Receptors were obtained from a woman aged 18-29 years in good health.

V gene TRBV9 combines with J gene TRBJ2-3; maybe TRBD2 (7 bases). The CDR3 consists of 19 residues. V gave up 4 bases and J gave up 4 bases, with 28 bases separating them. The V gene's germline CDR1 is SGDLS and CDR2 YYNGEE. Written as DNA, the CDR3 is TGTGCCAGCAGCCCAAGAGGGGGGCGAGGCGGGAGAAGCGCAGATACGCAGTATTTT. Encoded protein: CASSPRGGRGGRSADTQYF.

This clonotype was detected ten times or more. This chain connects TRBV12-3 or TRBV12-4 to TRBJ2-7; D possibly corresponds to TRBD2 (5 bases). This CDR3 has 13 residues. Trimming took off 6 bases at V and 3 bases at J, with 12 bases between the two ends. The CDR3 bases are TGTGCCAGCAGACGGAGCGGTGACTACGAGCAGTACTTC. Translation gives CASRRSGDYEQYF.

In its sample, this clonotype was seen many times. The V call is TRBV5-1, the J call TRBJ1-6; D unresolved. This CDR3 is built from 14 residues. Germline V gene data show CDR1 as SGHRS and CDR2 as YFSETQ. V lost 0 bases and J 10 bases, leaving 11 bases between the germline ends. CDR3 amino acids: CASSLDVGRSPLHF. The DNA for the CDR3 is TGCGCCAGCAGCTTGGATGTGGGCAGGTCACCCCTCCACTTT.

This clonotype was seen a handful of times. This chain uses TRBV3-1 with TRBJ2-7; D gene ambiguous. The V gene's germline CDR1 is LGHDT and CDR2 YNNKEL (reference sequence). The CDR3 has 13 residues. Trimming took off 0 bases at V and 9 bases at J, with 12 bases between the two ends. The CDR3: CASSQDGPSVQYF. The CDR3 region has the DNA TGTGCCAGCAGCCAAGACGGTCCGAGCGTGCAGTACTTC.

At least ten counts were recorded for this clonotype. V is TRBV12-3 or TRBV12-4 and J is TRBJ2-7, with D unresolved. V was cut by 5 bases and J by 6 bases, with 11 bases left in between. CDR3 size: 12 residues. This CDR3 reads CASSPLWSEQYF. CDR3 bases: TGTGCCAGCAGTCCTTTGTGGTCCGAGCAGTACTTC.

This chain uses TRBV5-6 with TRBJ2-1, with D possibly called TRBD1 or TRBD2 (5 bases each). Between the trimmed V and J ends, which lost 0 bases and 6 bases, there was a span of 13 bases. Germline CDR1 is SGHDT and CDR2 is YYEEEE. The length of the CDR3 is 15 residues. Here the CDR3 reads CASSLGGWDLNEQFF. The CDR3, as DNA: TGTGCCAGCAGCTTGGGGGGTTGGGACCTCAATGAGCAGTTCTTC.

The rearrangement links TRBV6-2 or TRBV6-3 to TRBJ1-1; D is possibly TRBD1 (6 bases). The CDR3 has 14 amino acids. With 8 bases removed from V and 4 bases from J, the gap between germline ends came to 17 bases. CDR1 is MNHEY and CDR2 is SVGEGT in the germline V gene. The CDR3 DNA is TGTGCCAGCGGCCAGCCGGGGGGGCCCACTGAAGCTTTCTTT. Translating it yields CASGQPGGPTEAFF.

The chain links TRBV9 to TRBJ1-6, with D possibly being TRBD1 (5 bases). Trimming left V 3 bases short and J 7 bases short, with 8 bases between. CDR3 size: 13 residues. Germline-derived CDR1 and CDR2 are SGDLS and YYNGEE. The chain's CDR3 is CASSADSNSPLHF. The CDR3 region has the DNA TGTGCCAGCAGCGCCGACAGCAATTCACCCCTCCACTTT. The variable domain in full, completed from reference TRBV9 and TRBJ1-6, reads DSGVTQTPKHLITATGQRVTLRCSPRSGDLSVYWYQQSLDQGLQFLIQYYNGEERAKGNILERFSAQQFPDLHSELNLSSLELGDSALYFCASSADSNSPLHFGNGTRLTVT.

This clonotype was found a few times. CDR3 coding DNA: TGTGCCAGCAGTTTAGCGCGTTGGCGAAGCTCCTACAATGAGCAGTTCTTC. It codes for CASSLARWRSSYNEQFF. The V call is TRBV12-3 or TRBV12-4, the J call TRBJ2-1; D is unresolved. Trimming removed 0 bases at V and 0 bases at J, with 12 bases between. The CDR3 loop spans 17 amino acids.

There are a few counts of this clonotype. The chain is built from TRBV20-1 and TRBJ1-1; D unclear. The CDR3 has 14 residues. The V and J ends lost 5 bases and 0 bases respectively, with 13 bases between them. Germline CDR1 and CDR2: DFQATT and SNEGSKA (reference sequence). CDR3 in DNA: TGCAGTGCTCGCCGAGAATCCATGAACACTGAAGCTTTCTTT. Amino acid sequence: CSARRESMNTEAFF.

This clonotype was observed many times. V is TRBV7-2 and J is TRBJ1-3; D gene uncertain. The CDR3 totals 13 residues. Germline loops: CDR1 SGHTA, CDR2 FQGNSA. V was cut by 0 bases and J by 4 bases, with 4 bases left in between. The CDR3 loop is CASSLAVGNTIYF. The CDR3 DNA reads as TGTGCCAGCAGCTTAGCGGTCGGAAACACCATATATTTT.

This clonotype was picked up a small number of times. This rearrangement joins TRBV20-1 to TRBJ2-1; D gene uncertain. With 3 bases removed from V and 9 bases from J, the gap between germline ends came to 12 bases. Germline V lookup: CDR1 DFQATT, CDR2 SNEGSKA (reference sequence). The CDR3 loop spans 12 amino acids. The CDR3 DNA follows: TGCAGTGCTAGGAAGATCCAAGGTGAGCAGTTCTTC. The encoded protein is CSARKIQGEQFF.

The chain links TRBV20-1 to TRBJ2-7; D call uncertain. The CDR3 consists of 12 residues. Germline V lookup: CDR1 DFQATT, CDR2 SNEGSKA (reference sequence). Trimming took off 6 bases at V and 0 bases at J, with 9 bases between the two ends. DNA of the CDR3: TGCAGTGCCACCGACAACTCCTACGAGCAGTACTTC. It yields the protein CSATDNSYEQYF.

This clonotype was counted ten times or more. The rearrangement links TRBV15 to TRBJ2-1; 10 bases fit TRBD1. The V segment lost 3 bases and the J segment 4 bases; nucleotides outside the gene matches: 6. The CDR3 length is 16 residues. Germline V gene lookup returns CDR1 LNHNV and CDR2 YYDKDF (reference sequence). CDR3 protein: CATSRPGQGRYNEQFF. The DNA for the CDR3 is TGTGCCACCAGCAGGCCGGGACAGGGGCGTTACAATGAGCAGTTCTTC.

The chain has TRBV25-1 and TRBJ2-7; D uncertain. The V end lost 10 bases, the J end lost 3 bases, and 22 bases lay between the germline ends. From germline, CDR1 is MGHDK and CDR2 SYGVNS. The CDR3 length is 15 residues. The CDR3 coding sequence is TGTGCCACCCATGGCGGCGGCTCCTTAGGCTACGAGCAGTACTTC. Amino acids: CATHGGGSLGYEQYF.

This clonotype has just a few counts. The genes are TRBV5-1 and TRBJ2-7; unclear D gene. Trimming took off 5 bases at V and 5 bases at J, with 14 bases between the two ends. The CDR3 sequence is 13 residues long. From germline, CDR1 is SGHRS and CDR2 YFSETQ. In DNA form, the CDR3 reads TGCGCCAGCAGAAGTTACTTCGCGGACGAGCAGTACTTC. It encodes CASRSYFADEQYF. Based on the CDR3 plus reference TRBV5-1 and TRBJ2-7, the full variable domain is KAGVTQTPRYLIKTRGQQVTLSCSPISGHRSVSWYQQTPGQGLQFLFEYFSETQRNKGNFPGRFSGRQFSNSRSEMNVSTLELGDSALYLCASRSYFADEQYFGPGTRLTVT.

The chain uses TRBV5-1 and TRBJ2-2; D gene ambiguous. The CDR3 is 16 residues long. The germline gives CDR1 SGHRS, CDR2 YFSETQ. V dropped 6 bases and J dropped 1 base, with 16 bases sitting between them. The CDR3 loop is CASNGIDRVNTGELFF. The CDR3 bases are TGCGCCAGCAATGGGATCGACCGAGTGAACACCGGGGAGCTGTTTTTT.

The gene calls are TRBV29-1 and TRBJ1-2; D is unresolved. CDR1 SQVTM and CDR2 ANQGSEA come from the germline V gene. This CDR3 region has 11 residues. Deletions cut 6 bases from V and 4 bases from J, with 9 bases between. CDR3 DNA sequence: TGCAGCGTCGACGGACTCTATGGCTACACCTTC. Translating it yields CSVDGLYGYTF.

This clonotype was observed many times. The chain combines TRBV12-3 or TRBV12-4 with TRBJ2-1; D ambiguous. V shed 3 bases and J shed 6 bases, with 6 bases lying between them. The CDR3 extends over 12 amino acids. The CDR3 coding sequence is TGTGCCAGCAGTTTTCGCCCCAATGAGCAGTTCTTC. This sequence encodes CASSFRPNEQFF.

The CDR3 sequence: CASSSQGRQPQHF. The DNA of the CDR3 is TGTGCCAGCAGCTCCCAGGGTCGTCAGCCCCAGCATTTT. V and J are TRBV5-6 and TRBJ1-5; TRBD1 might be the D (5 bases). This CDR3 is 13 amino acids long. V lost 3 bases to trimming and J lost 6 bases, with 10 bases between them. Germline V gene sequence: CDR1 SGHDT, CDR2 YYEEEE.

This clonotype was observed many times. V usage is TRBV12-3 or TRBV12-4 and J usage is TRBJ2-3; perhaps TRBD2 as D (6 bases). V lost 6 bases and J lost 0, with 10 bases in between. This CDR3 comprises 14 residues. The CDR3 DNA follows: TGTGCCAGCAGAATAGGGACTAGCACAGATACGCAGTATTTT. Amino acid sequence: CASRIGTSTDTQYF.

This clonotype has at least ten counts. The gene calls are TRBV12-3 or TRBV12-4 and TRBJ2-7, with D hard to call. The CDR3 consists of 13 residues. V was pared by 3 bases and J by 0 bases, with 6 bases between. In DNA, the CDR3 is TGTGCCAGCAGTTTGGGGTTCTCCTACGAGCAGTACTTC. Its protein is CASSLGFSYEQYF.

This clonotype was counted between two and nine times. The J gene is TRBJ2-1, the V gene TRBV11-2; TRBD1 agrees at 7 bases. Trimming at V came to 3 bases and at J to 6 bases, leaving 8 bases not matched to a gene. This CDR3 is 15 amino acids long. Germline-derived CDR1 and CDR2 are SGHAT and FQNNGV. CDR3 DNA sequence: TGTGCCAGCAGCTTTCCAGGGGGAAGGGCCAATGAGCAGTTCTTC. Translating gives CASSFPGGRANEQFF. Drawing the rest from reference TRBV11-2 and TRBJ2-1, the complete variable domain is EAGVAQSPRYKIIEKRQSVAFWCNPISGHATLYWYQQILGQGPKLLIQFQNNGVVDDSQLPKDRFSAERLKGVDSTLKIQPAKLEDSAVYLCASSFPGGRANEQFFGPGTRLTVL.

This clonotype was observed a few times. This chain links TRBV29-1 with TRBJ2-3, with 7 nucleotides matching TRBD1. Germline CDR1 is SQVTM and CDR2 is ANQGSEA. V trimming: 0 bases; J trimming: 3 bases; junction bases outside the gene matches: 6. The CDR3 consists of 15 residues. The CDR3: CSVEDLQGSTDTQYF. CDR3 nucleotides: TGCAGCGTTGAAGACCTACAGGGGTCGACAGATACGCAGTATTTT.

The chain carries TRBV12-3 or TRBV12-4 and TRBJ1-5, with no clear D. CDR3 length: 14 amino acids. V was shortened by 6 bases and J by 8 bases, with 17 bases between the two germline ends. CDR3 sequence reads: CASRREGSSKPQHF. The CDR3 DNA is TGTGCCAGCAGGCGGGAAGGGAGCAGTAAGCCCCAGCATTTT.

This chain joins TRBV6-5 and TRBJ2-7, with 10 bases identical to TRBD1. This CDR3 contains 15 residues. The trim removed 0 bases at V and 6 bases at J, leaving 5 bases unmatched. From germline, CDR1 is MNHEY and CDR2 SVGAGI. The CDR3 sequence: CASSYSRGQGIEQYF. CDR3 nucleotides: TGTGCCAGCAGTTACTCGAGGGGACAGGGGATCGAGCAGTACTTC.

In this sample, this clonotype turned up many times. The chain combines TRBV12-3 or TRBV12-4 with TRBJ2-5, with D uncertain. V gave up 6 bases and J gave up 4 bases, with 18 bases separating them. The CDR3 has 15 residues. CDR3 bases: TGTGCCAGCAGCCGCGATGGTGGGGATGGAGAGACCCAGTACTTC. Protein product: CASSRDGGDGETQYF.

This sequence joins TRBV7-9 and TRBJ1-1; the D gene is possibly TRBD1 (5 bases). From germline, CDR1 is SEHNR and CDR2 FQNEAQ (reference sequence). The CDR3 is made up of 13 amino acids. With 5 bases removed from V and 5 bases from J, the gap between germline ends came to 12 bases. CDR3 in amino acids: CASSTWDGTEAFF. The CDR3 region has the DNA TGTGCCAGCAGCACTTGGGACGGTACTGAAGCTTTCTTT.